This T cell receptor (beta chain) stems from a study of blood T cell repertoires in COVID-19. Background on the study: Acute-phase and convalescent COVID-19 samples originated in the United States, Italy and Spain. PBMCs, B-cell-depleted T cells, or T cells provided the cDNA or gDNA that made up the material.

Between the trimmed V and J ends, which lost 2 bases and 3 bases, there was a span of 10 bases. There are 14 residues in the CDR3. CDR1 is SEHNR and CDR2 is FQNEAQ in the germline V gene (reference sequence). Original processing notes: Cell counts per sample came from amplifying reference gene primers. Profiling relied on immunoSEQ multiplex PCR, and the TCRdb table lists in-frame clones only, not all of them. The DNA gave D and trimming, while V, J and clone size come from that table. The sample carries around 220,000 clones, around 86% recorded once. Sequenced: peripheral blood. The source of this sequence is a human donor in a cohort sampled during active COVID-19. V and J are TRBV7-9 and TRBJ1-2; TRBD1 might be the D (6 bases). The CDR3 loop reads CASSLTGKDYGYTF. In DNA, the CDR3 is TGTGCCAGCAGCTTAACAGGGAAGGACTATGGCTACACCTTC.